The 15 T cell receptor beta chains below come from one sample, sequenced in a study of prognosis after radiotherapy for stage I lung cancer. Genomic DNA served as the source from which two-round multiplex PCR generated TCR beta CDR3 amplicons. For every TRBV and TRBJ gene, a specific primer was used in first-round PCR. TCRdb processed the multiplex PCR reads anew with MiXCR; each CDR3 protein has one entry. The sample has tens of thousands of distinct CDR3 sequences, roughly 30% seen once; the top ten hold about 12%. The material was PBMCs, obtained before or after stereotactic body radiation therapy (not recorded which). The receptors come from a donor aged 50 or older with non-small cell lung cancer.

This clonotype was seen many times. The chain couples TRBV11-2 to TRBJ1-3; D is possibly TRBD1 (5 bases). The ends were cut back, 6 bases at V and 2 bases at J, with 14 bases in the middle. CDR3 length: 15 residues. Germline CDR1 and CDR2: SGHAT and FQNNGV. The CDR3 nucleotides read TGTGCCAGCAGTTCGGGGACTTCACCTGGAAACACCATATATTTT. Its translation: CASSSGTSPGNTIYF.

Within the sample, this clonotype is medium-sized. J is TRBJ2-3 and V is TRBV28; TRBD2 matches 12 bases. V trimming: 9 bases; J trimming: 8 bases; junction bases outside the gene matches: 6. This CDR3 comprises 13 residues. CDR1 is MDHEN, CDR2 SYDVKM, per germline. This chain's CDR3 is CASFRGLAGTQYF. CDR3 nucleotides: TGTGCCAGTTTCCGGGGACTAGCGGGTACGCAGTATTTT.

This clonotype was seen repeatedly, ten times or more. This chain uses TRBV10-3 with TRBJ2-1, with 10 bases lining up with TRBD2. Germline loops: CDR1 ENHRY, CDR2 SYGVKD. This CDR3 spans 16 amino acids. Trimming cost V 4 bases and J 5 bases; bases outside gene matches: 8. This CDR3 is CAISVGLAGANNEQFF. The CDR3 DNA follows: TGTGCCATCAGTGTAGGGCTAGCGGGGGCTAACAATGAGCAGTTCTTC.

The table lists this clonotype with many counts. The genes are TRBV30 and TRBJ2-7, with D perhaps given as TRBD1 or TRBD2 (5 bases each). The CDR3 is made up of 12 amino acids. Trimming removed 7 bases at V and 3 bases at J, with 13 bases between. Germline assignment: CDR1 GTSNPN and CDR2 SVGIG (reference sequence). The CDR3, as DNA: TGTGCCTTAGACCGGGGCAGCTACGAGCAGTACTTC. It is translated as CALDRGSYEQYF.

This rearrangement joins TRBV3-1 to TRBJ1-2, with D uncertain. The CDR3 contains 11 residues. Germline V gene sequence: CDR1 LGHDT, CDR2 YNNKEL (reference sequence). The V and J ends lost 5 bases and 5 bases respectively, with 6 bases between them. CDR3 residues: CASSRVYGYTF. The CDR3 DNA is TGTGCCAGCAGCAGGGTATATGGCTACACCTTC.

The CDR3 reads CASSQDLGQGANYGYTF. In DNA, the CDR3 is TGTGCCAGCAGCCAAGACCTGGGACAGGGGGCCAACTATGGCTACACCTTC. J is TRBJ1-2 and V is TRBV3-1; 12 bases agree with TRBD1. Germline V CDR1 and CDR2: LGHDT, YNNKEL (reference sequence). The V and J ends lost 0 bases and 2 bases, in that order; junction bases with no gene match: 4. The CDR3 extends over 17 amino acids.

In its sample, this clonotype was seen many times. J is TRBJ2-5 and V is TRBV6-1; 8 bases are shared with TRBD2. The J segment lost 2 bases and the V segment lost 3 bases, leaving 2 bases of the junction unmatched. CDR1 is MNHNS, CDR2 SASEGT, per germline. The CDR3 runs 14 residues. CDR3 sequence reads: CASSDQRGQETQYF. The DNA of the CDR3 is TGTGCCAGCAGTGACCAGCGGGGGCAAGAGACCCAGTACTTC.

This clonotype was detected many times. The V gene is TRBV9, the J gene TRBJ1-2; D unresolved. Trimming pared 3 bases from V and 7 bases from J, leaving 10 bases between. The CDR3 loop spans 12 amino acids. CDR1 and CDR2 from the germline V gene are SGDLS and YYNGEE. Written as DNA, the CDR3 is TGTGCCAGCAGCGACCCGCTTTCTGGCTACACCTTC. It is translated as CASSDPLSGYTF.

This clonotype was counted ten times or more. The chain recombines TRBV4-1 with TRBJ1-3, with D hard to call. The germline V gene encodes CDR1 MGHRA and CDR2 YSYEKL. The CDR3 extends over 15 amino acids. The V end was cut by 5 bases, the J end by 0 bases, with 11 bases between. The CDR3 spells CASSTYAGSGNTIYF. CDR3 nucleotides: TGCGCCAGCAGCACCTACGCGGGCTCTGGAAACACCATATATTTT.

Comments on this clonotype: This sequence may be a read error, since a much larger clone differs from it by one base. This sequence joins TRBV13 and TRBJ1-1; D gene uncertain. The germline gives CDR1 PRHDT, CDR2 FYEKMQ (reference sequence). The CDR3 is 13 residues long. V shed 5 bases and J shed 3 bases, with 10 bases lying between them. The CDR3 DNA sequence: TGTGCCAGCAGCCGAATGGGGTACACTGAAGCTTTCTTT. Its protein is CASSRMGYTEAFF. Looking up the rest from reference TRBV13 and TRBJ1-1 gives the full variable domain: AAGVIQSPRHLIKEKRETATLKCYPIPRHDTVYWYQQGPGQDPQFLISFYEKMQSDKGSIPDRFSAQQFSDYHSELNMSSLELGDSALYFCASSRMGYTEAFFGQGTRLTVV.

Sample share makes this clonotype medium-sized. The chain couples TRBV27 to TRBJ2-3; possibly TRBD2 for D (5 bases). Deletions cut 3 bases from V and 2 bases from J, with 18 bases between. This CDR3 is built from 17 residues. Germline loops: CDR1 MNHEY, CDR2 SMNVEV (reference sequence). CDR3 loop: CASSLRARNPFTDTQYF. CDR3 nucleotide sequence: TGTGCCAGCAGTTTGCGGGCACGCAACCCCTTCACAGATACGCAGTATTTT.

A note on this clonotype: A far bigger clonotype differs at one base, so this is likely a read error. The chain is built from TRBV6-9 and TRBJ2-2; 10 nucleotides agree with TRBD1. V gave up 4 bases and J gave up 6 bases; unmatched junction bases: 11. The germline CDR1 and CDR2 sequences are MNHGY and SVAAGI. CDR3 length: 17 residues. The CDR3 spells CASSSGTGVLGAGELFF. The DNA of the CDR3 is TGTGCCAGCAGTTCCGGGACAGGGGTTTTGGGGGCCGGGGAGCTGTTTTTT.

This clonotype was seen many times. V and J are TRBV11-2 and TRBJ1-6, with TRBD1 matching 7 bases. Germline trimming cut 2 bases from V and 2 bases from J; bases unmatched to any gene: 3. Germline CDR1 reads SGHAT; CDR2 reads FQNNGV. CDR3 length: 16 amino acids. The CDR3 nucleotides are TGTGCCAGCAGCTTAAGGGGACAGACCTATAATTCACCCCTCCACTTT. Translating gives CASSLRGQTYNSPLHF.

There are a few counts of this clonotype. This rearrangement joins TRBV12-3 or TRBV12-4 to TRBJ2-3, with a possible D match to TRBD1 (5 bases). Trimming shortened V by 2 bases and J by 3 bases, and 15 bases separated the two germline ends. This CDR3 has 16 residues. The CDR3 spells CASSLLPRVRTDTQYF. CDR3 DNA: TGTGCCAGCAGTTTATTGCCCAGGGTGAGAACAGATACGCAGTATTTT.

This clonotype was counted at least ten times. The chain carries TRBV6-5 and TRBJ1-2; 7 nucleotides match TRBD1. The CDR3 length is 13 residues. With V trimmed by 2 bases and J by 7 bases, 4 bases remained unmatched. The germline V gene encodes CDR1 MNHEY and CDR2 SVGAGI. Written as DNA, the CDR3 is TGTGCCAGCAGTTACGACAGGGTGGGTGGCTACACCTTC. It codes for CASSYDRVGGYTF.